The present T cell receptor (beta chain) was sequenced within a study of T cell responses to AZD1222 COVID-19 vaccine. V dropped 4 bases and J dropped 0 bases, with 13 bases sitting between them. This CDR3 spans 15 amino acids. Germline assignment: CDR1 SEHNR and CDR2 FQNEAQ (reference sequence). This table comes from immunoSEQ multiplex PCR, and its TCRdb copy is limited to in-frame clones, with some not included. The sample carries hundreds of thousands of clones, around 93% recorded once. The rearrangement links TRBV7-9 to TRBJ2-7, with unresolved D. The material sequenced was peripheral blood, taken 28 days after the second AZD1222 dose. The sequence was collected from an adult who received the AZD1222 COVID-19 vaccine. CDR3 in DNA: TGTGCCAGCAGCTCCCGAAGCACAACCTCCTACGAGCAGTACTTC. Translated, it gives CASSSRSTTSYEQYF.